The rows below give T cell receptor beta chains drawn from one sample of a study of blood T cell repertoires in COVID-19. Libraries were prepared by immunoSEQ multiplex PCR; TCRdb keeps only in-frame clonotypes and omits some of them. The repertoire holds 350,000 to 450,000 clones, with 87% as singletons. Sequencing was carried out using PBMCs or T cells enriched from blood (not recorded which). The receptors come from a man aged 40-49 years in a cohort exposed to, infected with or recovered from COVID-19 (not recorded which). CDR3s include the opening cysteine and the closing phenylalanine or tryptophan. The order of the fields is CDR3 length, D gene, clone size, V gene, J gene, CDR3 protein, CDR3 DNA. D genes are given only for firm matches. For some rows the clone size is stated as once, few or many, or as a class when expanded; others skip it.

CDR3 length: 16; D gene: TRBD1; clone size: NA; V gene: TRBV3-1/TRBV3-2; J gene: TRBJ1-2; CDR3 protein: CASSSQGGRFNYGYTF; CDR3 DNA: TGTGCCAGCAGCTCCCAAGGGGGCAGATTTAACTATGGCTACACCTTC
CDR3 length: 15; D gene: NA; clone size: NA; V gene: TRBV7-9; J gene: TRBJ2-7; CDR3 protein: CASSLGASASYEQYF; CDR3 DNA: TGTGCCAGCAGCTTAGGTGCTAGCGCCTCCTACGAGCAGTACTTC
CDR3 length: 16; D gene: NA; clone size: NA; V gene: TRBV5-6; J gene: TRBJ1-3; CDR3 protein: CASSLQGRNSGNTIYF; CDR3 DNA: TGTGCCAGCAGCTTACAGGGCCGCAATTCTGGAAACACCATATATTTT
CDR3 length: 15; D gene: NA; clone size: NA; V gene: TRBV7-9; J gene: TRBJ1-5; CDR3 protein: CASSPGADSNQPQHF; CDR3 DNA: TGTGCCAGCAGCCCAGGGGCCGATAGCAATCAGCCCCAGCATTTT
CDR3 length: 17; D gene: TRBD2; clone size: NA; V gene: TRBV6-4; J gene: TRBJ2-1; CDR3 protein: CASSASLLGGGYNEQFF; CDR3 DNA: TGTGCCAGCAGTGCCTCCCTCCTGGGGGGGGGTTACAATGAGCAGTTCTTC
CDR3 length: 14; D gene: NA; clone size: NA; V gene: TRBV5-6; J gene: TRBJ1-1; CDR3 protein: CASSLLGGDTEAFF; CDR3 DNA: TGTGCCAGCAGCTTGTTGGGAGGGGACACTGAAGCTTTCTTT
CDR3 length: 15; D gene: TRBD2; clone size: once; V gene: TRBV7-2; J gene: TRBJ2-1; CDR3 protein: CASSFGLAGADEQFF; CDR3 DNA: TGTGCCAGCAGCTTTGGACTAGCGGGGGCCGATGAGCAGTTCTTC
CDR3 length: 17; D gene: NA; clone size: NA; V gene: TRBV12-2; J gene: TRBJ2-5; CDR3 protein: CASRLDAFQGAGETQYF; CDR3 DNA: TGTGCAAGTCGCTTAGACGCCTTTCAGGGGGCAGGAGAGACCCAGTACTTC
CDR3 length: 17; D gene: TRBD2; clone size: NA; V gene: TRBV5-1; J gene: TRBJ2-5; CDR3 protein: CASSFSGRAGVQETQYF; CDR3 DNA: TGCGCCAGCAGCTTTAGCGGGAGGGCCGGTGTTCAAGAGACCCAGTACTTC
CDR3 length: 16; D gene: TRBD2; clone size: NA; V gene: TRBV18; J gene: TRBJ2-7; CDR3 protein: CASSPETSGSGYEQYF; CDR3 DNA: TGTGCCAGCTCACCTGAGACTAGCGGGAGTGGGTACGAGCAGTACTTC
CDR3 length: 13; D gene: TRBD1; clone size: NA; V gene: TRBV25-1; J gene: TRBJ1-6; CDR3 protein: CASSGQGNSPLHF; CDR3 DNA: TGTGCCAGCAGTGGACAGGGAAATTCACCCCTCCACTTT
CDR3 length: 14; D gene: TRBD2; clone size: NA; V gene: TRBV29-1; J gene: TRBJ2-3; CDR3 protein: CSVAGLAETDTQYF; CDR3 DNA: TGCAGCGTTGCGGGACTAGCGGAAACAGATACGCAGTATTTT
CDR3 length: 13; D gene: TRBD2; clone size: NA; V gene: TRBV19; J gene: TRBJ2-1; CDR3 protein: CASKAGVRDEQFF; CDR3 DNA: TGTGCCAGTAAGGCGGGAGTCCGCGATGAGCAGTTCTTC
CDR3 length: 18; D gene: TRBD2; clone size: NA; V gene: TRBV5-1; J gene: TRBJ2-5; CDR3 protein: CASSGGLAGDSSWETQYF; CDR3 DNA: TGCGCCAGCAGCGGGGGACTAGCGGGTGATTCCTCTTGGGAGACCCAGTACTTC
CDR3 length: 14; D gene: NA; clone size: NA; V gene: TRBV15; J gene: TRBJ2-2; CDR3 protein: CATSRDRNTGELFF; CDR3 DNA: TGTGCCACCAGCAGGGACAGAAACACCGGGGAGCTGTTTTTT
CDR3 length: 13; D gene: NA; clone size: NA; V gene: TRBV25-1; J gene: TRBJ2-4; CDR3 protein: CASSDSGANIQYF; CDR3 DNA: TGTGCCAGCAGTGATTCAGGGGCCAACATTCAGTACTTC
CDR3 length: 15; D gene: TRBD2; clone size: NA; V gene: TRBV10-2; J gene: TRBJ2-7; CDR3 protein: CASSEIAGGNYEQYF; CDR3 DNA: TGCGCCAGCAGTGAGATAGCGGGAGGAAACTACGAGCAGTACTTC
CDR3 length: 14; D gene: NA; clone size: NA; V gene: TRBV19; J gene: TRBJ1-5; CDR3 protein: CASSKQGGNQPQHF; CDR3 DNA: TGTGCCAGTAGCAAACAGGGCGGCAATCAGCCCCAGCATTTT
CDR3 length: 15; D gene: TRBD2; clone size: once; V gene: TRBV28; J gene: TRBJ2-1; CDR3 protein: CASSLAGGPYLEQFF; CDR3 DNA: TGTGCCAGCAGTTTAGCGGGAGGACCCTACTTGGAGCAGTTCTTC
CDR3 length: 13; D gene: TRBD1; clone size: NA; V gene: TRBV14; J gene: TRBJ2-7; CDR3 protein: CASSPGQGYEQYF; CDR3 DNA: TGTGCCAGCAGCCCTGGACAGGGCTACGAGCAGTACTTC
CDR3 length: 14; D gene: NA; clone size: NA; V gene: TRBV5-1; J gene: TRBJ1-2; CDR3 protein: CASSLLAANYGYTF; CDR3 DNA: TGCGCCAGCAGCTTGTTAGCAGCTAACTATGGCTACACCTTC
CDR3 length: 14; D gene: TRBD2; clone size: NA; V gene: TRBV7-2; J gene: TRBJ2-7; CDR3 protein: CASSHASGTYEQYF; CDR3 DNA: TGTGCCAGCAGCCATGCTAGCGGGACCTACGAGCAGTACTTC
CDR3 length: 13; D gene: TRBD1; clone size: NA; V gene: TRBV10-3; J gene: TRBJ2-3; CDR3 protein: CATSGQGQDTQYF; CDR3 DNA: TGTGCCACCTCTGGACAGGGTCAAGATACGCAGTATTTT
CDR3 length: 19; D gene: TRBD1; clone size: NA; V gene: TRBV6-2/TRBV6-3; J gene: TRBJ2-6; CDR3 protein: CASSDIETGGGSGANVLTF; CDR3 DNA: TGTGCCAGCAGCGATATAGAGACAGGGGGTGGATCTGGGGCCAACGTCCTGACTTTC
CDR3 length: 15; D gene: NA; clone size: NA; V gene: TRBV6-1; J gene: TRBJ1-3; CDR3 protein: CASSETQGGGNTIYF; CDR3 DNA: TGTGCCAGCAGTGAAACCCAAGGAGGGGGAAACACCATATATTTT
CDR3 length: 15; D gene: NA; clone size: NA; V gene: TRBV5-5; J gene: TRBJ2-5; CDR3 protein: CASSLRNRVAETQYF; CDR3 DNA: TGTGCCAGCAGCTTACGAAACAGGGTCGCGGAGACCCAGTACTTC
CDR3 length: 15; D gene: TRBD1; clone size: NA; V gene: TRBV19; J gene: TRBJ1-4; CDR3 protein: CASSPTDRLNEKLFF; CDR3 DNA: TGTGCCAGTAGTCCCACGGACAGGCTGAATGAAAAACTGTTTTTT
CDR3 length: 17; D gene: NA; clone size: NA; V gene: TRBV7-6; J gene: TRBJ2-3; CDR3 protein: CASSLSLASGSTDTQYF; CDR3 DNA: TGTGCCAGCAGCTTAAGCTTAGCGAGTGGTAGCACAGATACGCAGTATTTT
CDR3 length: 14; D gene: TRBD1; clone size: once; V gene: TRBV30; J gene: TRBJ1-3; CDR3 protein: CAWSPGTGFLISSF; CDR3 DNA: TGTGCCTGGAGCCCCGGGACAGGGTTCCTGATTTCTAGTTTT
CDR3 length: 18; D gene: TRBD2; clone size: NA; V gene: TRBV6-1; J gene: TRBJ2-3; CDR3 protein: CASSEAFRTSPRTDTQYF; CDR3 DNA: TGTGCCAGCAGTGAAGCTTTCCGGACTAGCCCACGCACAGATACGCAGTATTTT
CDR3 length: 13; D gene: TRBD1; clone size: NA; V gene: TRBV19; J gene: TRBJ2-2; CDR3 protein: CASSTGGTGELFF; CDR3 DNA: TGTGCCAGTAGTACAGGGGGCACCGGGGAGCTGTTTTTT